These T cell receptor beta chains were read from a single sample in a study of identical twins. TCRdb re-called the 5' RACE reads through MiXCR, storing one row per CDR3 protein. The sample holds roughly 470,000 distinct CDR3 sequences, about 13% seen once. This same sample was also part of a study on yellow fever vaccine responses in identical twins.

The sequenced sample was CD4+ T cells sorted from blood. These receptors all come from a woman in her late teens or twenties in good health. The CDR3 runs from the conserved cysteine through the conserved F or W. The order of the fields is D gene, clone size, J gene, V gene, CDR3 DNA, CDR3 protein. D genes are given only for firm matches. Size values are once, few and many counts, or a class for expanded clones, and some rows have none.

. | . | TRBJ2-1 | TRBV4-3 | TGCGCCAGCAGCCGCACCCCTTCTAGCGTTGAGCAGTTCTTC | CASSRTPSSVEQFF
. | many | TRBJ2-1 | TRBV5-1 | TGCGCCAGCAGCAATTTCGGACTTTCGGATGAGCAGTTCTTC | CASSNFGLSDEQFF
TRBD1 | few | TRBJ2-4 | TRBV6-1 | TGTGCCAGCAGTGAAACAGGGGGGATTCAGTACTTC | CASSETGGIQYF
. | . | TRBJ2-5 | TRBV4-3 | TGCGCCAGCAGCCAAGTCATAGGGGAAGAGACCCAGTACTTC | CASSQVIGEETQYF
TRBD1 | few | TRBJ2-7 | TRBV27 | TGTGCCAGCAGGGGACAGATCAGATCCTACGAGCAGTACTTC | CASRGQIRSYEQYF
. | . | TRBJ2-5 | TRBV6-5 | TGTGCCAGCAGTTACAGGAGAAGACAGGGGAGGGATTTTCCCCAGTACTTC | CASSYRRRQGRDFPQYF
TRBD1 | many | TRBJ2-3 | TRBV7-3 | TGTGCCAGCAGCCTCACAGGGGTGGGAGATACGCAGTATTTT | CASSLTGVGDTQYF
TRBD2 | few | TRBJ2-1 | TRBV24-1 | TGTGCCACCAGTGACCCGCTAGCGGTCAATGAGCAGTTCTTC | CATSDPLAVNEQFF
TRBD1 | . | TRBJ2-3 | TRBV19 | TGTGCCAGTAGTGCCGGGACAGGGAAACATACGCAGTATTTT | CASSAGTGKHTQYF
TRBD2 | few | TRBJ2-5 | TRBV5-1 | TGCGCCAGCAGCTTGGCCAGCGGGGGGCCCCAAGAGACCCAGTACTTC | CASSLASGGPQETQYF
TRBD2 | . | TRBJ2-2 | TRBV29-1 | TGCAGCGGTTCCTGGACTAGCGGAAACACCGGGGAGCTGTTTTTT | CSGSWTSGNTGELFF
TRBD2 | . | TRBJ2-7 | TRBV5-1 | TGCGCCAGCAGCTTGGGCCAGGATAGGGCGGGAGGATTCTACGAGCAGTACTTC | CASSLGQDRAGGFYEQYF
. | few | TRBJ2-2 | TRBV11-2 | TGTGCCAGCAGCTTCGGGGCTACCCCGGGTCGTACCGGGGAGCTGTTTTTT | CASSFGATPGRTGELFF
. | once | TRBJ2-5 | TRBV18 | TGTGCCAGCTCACCAGGCATACCGGAGACCCAGTACTTC | CASSPGIPETQYF
. | . | TRBJ1-1 | TRBV2 | TGTGCCAGCAGTGAAGCGGGCGGACAGTATAACACTGAAGCTTTCTTT | CASSEAGGQYNTEAFF
. | few | TRBJ2-3 | TRBV3-1 | TGTGCCAGCAGCCGACTCGGGAGCCTCACAGATACGCAGTATTTT | CASSRLGSLTDTQYF
. | many | TRBJ2-7 | TRBV7-2 | TGTGCCAGCAGCCTGCAAGTTGGGGTCTCCTACGAGCAGTACTTC | CASSLQVGVSYEQYF
. | . | TRBJ2-1 | TRBV18 | TGTGCCAGCTCACCACCGGATGGGAATGAGCAGTTCTTC | CASSPPDGNEQFF
TRBD2 | few | TRBJ2-1 | TRBV5-1 | TGCGCCAGCAGCTTGGCCAGCGGGATTTTGAATGAGCAGTTCTTC | CASSLASGILNEQFF
. | . | TRBJ2-7 | TRBV14 | TGTGCCAGCAGCCAAACCCTCGTGTCGGGACAACCCATCTACGAGCAGTACTTC | CASSQTLVSGQPIYEQYF
TRBD2 | . | TRBJ2-7 | TRBV11-2 | TGTGCCAGCAGCTTCGGACTAGCGGGAGGAACACCCTCCTACGAGCAGTACTTC | CASSFGLAGGTPSYEQYF
TRBD2 | . | TRBJ2-1 | TRBV6-5 | TGTGCCAGCAGTTACTCGAGGCCCGGGACTAGCGGAGTGAATGAGCAGTTCTTC | CASSYSRPGTSGVNEQFF
. | many | TRBJ2-6 | TRBV21-1 | TGTGCCAGCAGCAAAGCAGGCTCTGGGGCCAACGTCCTGACTTTC | CASSKAGSGANVLTF
. | . | TRBJ1-1 | TRBV24-1 | TGTGCCACCAGTGATAATAAGGAGAACACTGAAGCTTTCTTT | CATSDNKENTEAFF
TRBD1 | . | TRBJ2-7 | TRBV6-1 | TGTGCCAGCAGTGGAGACCGGGACAGGGGTTTCCACGAGCAGTACTTC | CASSGDRDRGFHEQYF
. | few | TRBJ2-3 | TRBV2 | TGTGCCAGCAGCGCGACAGGTTTAGGCCCAGATACGCAGTATTTT | CASSATGLGPDTQYF
TRBD2 | few | TRBJ2-2 | TRBV7-2 | TGTGCCAGCAGAAAGCGGGGGGAATCGAACACCGGGGAGCTGTTTTTT | CASRKRGESNTGELFF
. | few | TRBJ2-1 | TRBV11-2 | TGTGCCAGCAGCTCGAACGCGCACAATGAGCAGTTCTTC | CASSSNAHNEQFF
. | few | TRBJ1-2 | TRBV4-1 | TGCGCCAGCAGCCAAGGCGGGACGGCTTCTAACTATGGCTACACCTTC | CASSQGGTASNYGYTF
TRBD1 | few | TRBJ2-7 | TRBV7-9 | TGTGCCAGCAGCTTAGCGAATGACAGGGGACGAGACGAGCAGTACTTC | CASSLANDRGRDEQYF
TRBD2 | few | TRBJ2-3 | TRBV6-1 | TGTGCCAGCAGAACCCGACGGACTAGCGGGGTTAACACAGATACGCAGTATTTT | CASRTRRTSGVNTDTQYF
TRBD2 | . | TRBJ2-1 | TRBV3-1 | TGTGCCAGCAGCCAAAGACTAGCGGGAGTTTTGACCTCTGAGCAGTTCTTC | CASSQRLAGVLTSEQFF
. | few | TRBJ2-1 | TRBV2 | TGTGCCAGCGGAGCTCGGAGCTCCTACAATGAGCAGTTCTTC | CASGARSSYNEQFF
. | many | TRBJ2-2 | TRBV2 | TGTGCCAGCAGTGTGGGGAACACCGGGGAGCTGTTTTTT | CASSVGNTGELFF
. | . | TRBJ2-7 | TRBV6-5 | TGTGCCAGCAGTTACCAATCTGAGGGGTCCTCCTACGAGCAGTACTTC | CASSYQSEGSSYEQYF
. | . | TRBJ2-7 | TRBV20-1 | TGCAGTGCTAGAGATCCGGGCCCAGGAGCTTACGAGCAGTACTTC | CSARDPGPGAYEQYF
. | . | TRBJ2-2 | TRBV7-8 | TGTGCCAGCAGCTTAATACCCCTCGGGACAAACACCGGGGAGCTGTTTTTT | CASSLIPLGTNTGELFF
. | . | TRBJ2-3 | TRBV20-1 | TGCAGGGCGGCGAGGGTTAGCACAGATACGCAGTATTTT | CRAARVSTDTQYF
TRBD1 | . | TRBJ1-2 | TRBV11-2 | TGTGCCAGCAGCTCCCCTGGGAGGACAGGGAGGGACTATGGCTACACCTTC | CASSSPGRTGRDYGYTF
TRBD1 | . | TRBJ2-3 | TRBV20-1 | TGCAGCCAAGACCCCCAGGACAGGGGAGCGTCAGATACGCAGTATTTT | CSQDPQDRGASDTQYF
TRBD2 | . | TRBJ2-5 | TRBV20-1 | TGCAGTGCTAGAGGGGGGGGCCTAGCGGGAGGGGGCCAAGAGACCCAGTACTTC | CSARGGGLAGGGQETQYF
. | . | TRBJ1-2 | TRBV2 | TGTGCCAGCAGTGAGGGGAGAGGTTTAGGCTACACCTTC | CASSEGRGLGYTF
TRBD1 | few | TRBJ2-2 | TRBV5-1 | TGCGCCAGCAGCTTGGTGGCGCCACAGGGGGCGTACACCGGGGAGCTGTTTTTT | CASSLVAPQGAYTGELFF
TRBD1 | few | TRBJ2-3 | TRBV6-1 | TGTGCCAGCAGTGCAACGGGACAGGGACAGGCAGATACGCAGTATTTT | CASSATGQGQADTQYF
. | many | TRBJ2-3 | TRBV7-2 | TGTGCCAGCAGAAGCGGACTGACCACAGATACGCAGTATTTT | CASRSGLTTDTQYF
. | . | TRBJ1-5 | TRBV2 | TGTGCCAGCAGTGAAGGGCAACTAAGCAATCAGCCCCAGCATTTT | CASSEGQLSNQPQHF
TRBD2 | . | TRBJ2-1 | TRBV7-3 | TGTGCCAGCAGCGTCCGCGGGGGGTACAATGAGCAGTTCTTC | CASSVRGGYNEQFF
. | many | TRBJ2-3 | TRBV6-2/TRBV6-3 | TGTGCCAGCAGCCTATCGGTCGCGCCCGGGGGTCGTAAATTCACAGATACGCAGTATTTT | CASSLSVAPGGRKFTDTQYF
. | many | TRBJ1-1 | TRBV7-2 | TGTGCCAGCAGCCCAACCGGCGGGAACACTGAAGCTTTCTTT | CASSPTGGNTEAFF
TRBD1 | few | TRBJ1-3 | TRBV5-1 | TGCGCCAGCAGCTTGCAGGGGGCGACCTTAGGGTTTAATCCTTCTGGAAACACCATATATTTT | CASSLQGATLGFNPSGNTIYF
TRBD2 | . | TRBJ2-1 | TRBV10-3 | TGTGCCATCAGTGAGTCGGGAGGAGCGGGAGACCACAATGAGCAGTTCTTC | CAISESGGAGDHNEQFF
TRBD2 | . | TRBJ2-7 | TRBV18 | TGTGCCAGCTCACTACCAGGGACTAGCGGTTTTGGTGAGCAGTACTTC | CASSLPGTSGFGEQYF
TRBD2 | . | TRBJ2-3 | TRBV15 | TGTGCCACCAGCATCATGGCGGGAGCAGATACGCAGTATTTT | CATSIMAGADTQYF
TRBD1 | . | TRBJ2-7 | TRBV24-1 | TGTGCCACCAGTGGACAGGGTCACGAGCAGTACTTC | CATSGQGHEQYF
. | few | TRBJ2-3 | TRBV7-8 | TGTGCCAGCAGCTTAGCAGGGGGGCAGGAGTCTCCGTATTTT | CASSLAGGQESPYF
TRBD1 | few | TRBJ2-1 | TRBV19 | TGTGCCAGTAGCCGGACAGGGGACAATGAGCAGTTCTTC | CASSRTGDNEQFF
TRBD1 | few | TRBJ2-5 | TRBV12-3/TRBV12-4 | TGTGCCAGCAGCCGAGGACAGGGTGCCCAAGAGACCCAGTACTTC | CASSRGQGAQETQYF
. | few | TRBJ2-1 | TRBV15 | TGTGCCACCAGTCCGCTCCGGGCGGGACCCCAGTTCTTC | CATSPLRAGPQFF
TRBD1 | few | TRBJ2-3 | TRBV24-1 | TGTGCCACCAGTGCTCGGACAGGGAAAGGCACAGATACGCAGTATTTT | CATSARTGKGTDTQYF